The sequence of this T cell receptor beta chain was determined in a study of T cells in Graves' hyperthyroidism and ophthalmopathy. For the study at large: Prior to any treatment, at the point of initial diagnosis, peripheral blood was collected.

This clonotype was observed many times. The study based diagnoses on clinical symptoms, serum thyroxine and TRAb, thyroid ultrasound and orbital computed tomography. Amplified TCR beta CDR3 regions derived from RNA transcripts. When the TCR CDR3 underwent first-round RT-PCR, the HTBI primer set was used. MiXCR, run by TCRdb on the multiplex PCR reads, gives a single entry per CDR3 protein. The profile covers some 460,000 distinct CDR3 sequences, with approximately 14% appearing a single time and over 12% taken by the ten largest. The CDR3 extends over 16 amino acids. V dropped 0 bases and J dropped 1; count of bases not matched to a gene: 3. From germline, CDR1 is SGHKS and CDR2 YYEKEE (reference sequence).

The origin of this receptor is a woman aged 18-29 years with Graves' hyperthyroidism. Material: blood. The chain links TRBV5-5 to TRBJ2-2; 7 positions match TRBD2. The CDR3 here is CASSLALAVNTGELFF. CDR3 nucleotides: TGTGCCAGCAGCTTGGCCCTAGCGGTGAACACCGGGGAGCTGTTTTTT.